This TCR beta chain was retrieved from a study of blood T cell repertoires in COVID-19. CDR3 size: 13 residues. Looked up from germline, CDR1 is MDHEN and CDR2 is SYDVKM. Trimming cost V 7 bases and J 15 bases; bases outside gene matches: 7. Generated by immunoSEQ multiplex PCR, the TCRdb table keeps only in-frame clones and is missing some. The sample gives 200,000 to 300,000 clones, around four fifths of which show up once; 4.2% is in the top ten. A few counts support this clone. Sequencing input: peripheral blood. This clonotype was sampled from a man between 60 and 75 years old with acute or convalescent COVID-19. This sequence joins TRBV28 and TRBJ2-1; 15 bases are a match to TRBD2. CDR3 bases: TGTGCCAGCAACTCCGGGACTAGCGGGAGGTGGTTCTTC. It encodes CASNSGTSGRWFF.